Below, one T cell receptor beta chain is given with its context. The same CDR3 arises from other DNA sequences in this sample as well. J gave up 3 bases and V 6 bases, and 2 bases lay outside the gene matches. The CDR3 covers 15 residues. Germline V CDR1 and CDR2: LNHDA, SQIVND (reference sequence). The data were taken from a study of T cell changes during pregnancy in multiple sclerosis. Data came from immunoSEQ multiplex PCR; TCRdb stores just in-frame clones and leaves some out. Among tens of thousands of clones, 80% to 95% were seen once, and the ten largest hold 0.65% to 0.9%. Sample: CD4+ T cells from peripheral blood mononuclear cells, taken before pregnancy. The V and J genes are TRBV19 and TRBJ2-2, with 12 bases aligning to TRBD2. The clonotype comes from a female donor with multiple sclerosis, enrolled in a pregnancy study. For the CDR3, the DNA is TGTGCCAGTAGACTAGCGGGGGGCTACACCGGGGAGCTGTTTTTT. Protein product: CASRLAGGYTGELFF.